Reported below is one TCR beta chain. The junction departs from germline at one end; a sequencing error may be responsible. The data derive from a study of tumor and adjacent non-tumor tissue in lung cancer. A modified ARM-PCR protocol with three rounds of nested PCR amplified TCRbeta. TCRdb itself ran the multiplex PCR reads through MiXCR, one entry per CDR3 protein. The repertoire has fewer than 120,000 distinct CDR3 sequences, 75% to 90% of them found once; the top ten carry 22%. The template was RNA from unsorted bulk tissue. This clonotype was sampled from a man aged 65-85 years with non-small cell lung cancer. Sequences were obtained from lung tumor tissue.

In DNA form, the CDR3 reads TGCAGCGTTGATACAAGTAGGGCAGATGAAGAACTGTTTTTT. Amino acids: CSVDTSRADEELFF. The V and J genes are TRBV29-1 and TRBJ1-4, with D uncertain. The CDR3 is made up of 14 amino acids. From germline, CDR1 is SQVTM and CDR2 ANQGSEA.